This paragraph covers one TCR beta chain sequence. This clonotype was counted a single time. Its antigen is currently not known. Since the CDR3 does not end with the conserved phenylalanine or tryptophan, this likely comes from a read error. This sample is part of a study of CD8 T cells in Susac syndrome (dated by TCRdb to between 2018 and 2020). For context, the study as a whole: Whether CD8+ T cell activation and differentiation in Susac syndrome was antigen driven was tested using repertoire sequencing. CD8+ T cell repertoire clonality was compared between 11 to 12 healthy donors, approximately 14 Susac syndrome patients and 15 or so multiple sclerosis patients. Overall study outcomes, separate from this receptor: The TCR sequencing and HLA analysis was acknowledged to have included a relatively small number of individuals.

The CDR3 region is 13 residues in length, termini included. The kept DNA is CDR3 alone, 39 bases in frame from the first base. CDR1 is given as MNHEY and CDR2 as SMNVEV, both from the germline V gene (reference sequence). The germline V and J ends show losses of 5 bases and 3 bases respectively, and no gene match explains 4 bases of the junction. Peripheral blood CD8+ and CD4+ T cells from healthy donors, Susac syndrome patients and multiple sclerosis patients were profiled using high-throughput TCR beta sequencing. The multiple sclerosis controls were treatment-naive patients whose relapsing-remitting disease, either stable or active, fulfilled the revised McDonald criteria. Bulk CD8+ and CD4+ T cells were purified by magnetic negative isolation, while CD8+ TEMRA cells were enriched using FACS. Blood was drawn into EDTA tubes, processed within 24 hours, and PBMCs were isolated by density gradient centrifugation. PBMCs intended for TCR sequencing were cryopreserved in liquid nitrogen and thawed later in a water bath at 37 degrees C. The sorted or isolated CD4+, CD8+ and CD8+ TEMRA cells reached a purity of at least 90%.

RNA was extracted using the RNeasy kit, and about 0.5 to 1 microgram was reverse transcribed with random hexamers. TCR beta CDR3 regions were amplified with the immunoSEQ multiplex PCR assay covering 54 Vbeta and 13 Jbeta segments. Bias from PCR amplification was corrected by using a synthetic template baseline for primer optimization and for computational correction. As for how the authors treated the data: Reads were assigned to V, D and J genes according to IMGT and analyzed in immunoSEQ Analyzer, with only productive sequences retained. Clonality was computed as one minus Shannon entropy normalized by log2 of the number of productive unique sequences. Public and private clones were assessed among the 100 most prevalent clones of each patient and control. A clone was defined as Susac-specific if it was absent from the healthy and MS cohorts, from over a thousand published viral clones and from other ImmuneACCESS disease sequences. The public sequencing data were trimmed at Q25 with fastp and processed into clonotypes with MiXCR by TCRdb, which kept only in-frame beta chains. For every CDR3 protein sequence, its rows merge into one entry that carries the most common genes and DNA. These V and J calls originate from TCRdb's pipeline instead of the authors' own analysis. Within this sample are under 550,000 distinct CDR3 sequences, with approximately 89% of them counted one time only. About 0.12% of the sample lies in the top ten.

The chain joins TRBV27 to TRBJ2-7; 7 middle bases align to TRBD1. Sequenced input: CD8+ T cells from PBMCs. The receptor was derived from a human donor with multiple sclerosis. This receptor carries the CDR3 CASSPWDSYEQYS. The DNA is as follows: TGTGCCAGCAGTCCCTGGGACAGCTACGAGCAGTACTCC.